This T cell receptor beta chain was recorded in a study of vaccination and CD4 T cells after COVID-19. About the study: The convalescents comprised six males and four females, two of them Hispanic. Study results and limitations: Median numbers of SARS-CoV-2-reactive clonotypes increased from roughly 19 to 38 (not a significant change).

V shed 0 bases and J shed 6 bases, with 15 bases lying between them. This CDR3 has 14 amino acids. Germline V gives CDR1 DFQATT, CDR2 SNEGSKA (reference sequence). Noted treatment: roughly 11-day PBMC culture with coronavirus spike peptide pools or control peptides (ViraFEST assay). In regard to this clonotype: What it binds is not known.

Oncomine TCR Beta short-read sequencing was applied to DNA from cultured CD4+ T cells. TCRdb re-called the PCR reads through MiXCR, storing one row per CDR3 protein. The top ten clones hold 7.5% to 9.5% of a sample with around 10,000 distinct CDR3 sequences, around 73% of them seen once. The chain has TRBV20-1 and TRBJ2-7; no firm D call. Specimen: CD4+ T cells from blood, cultured in vitro. This TCR derives from a human donor who had recovered from COVID-19. The CDR3 is CSARDSLLGSEQYF. CDR3 nucleotide sequence: TGCAGTGCTAGAGATTCTCTCCTGGGATCCGAGCAGTACTTC.